The 30 T cell receptor beta chains reported below all come from one sample, sequenced in a study of cytomegalovirus exposure and HLA in healthy donors. Researchers ran the PCR with 60 Vbeta and 13 Jbeta primers. The data were produced by immunoSEQ multiplex PCR, yet TCRdb's version contains in-frame clones alone and is incomplete. The sample consists of 100,000 to 150,000 clones, less than 85% of them appearing once. The source material was PBMCs. These receptors all come from a female donor in good health and CMV-seronegative.

V and J are TRBV7-6 and TRBJ2-5; D is uncertain. V was trimmed by 4 bases and J by 0 bases, leaving 3 bases between them. Germline values: CDR1 SGHVS, CDR2 FNYEAQ. The CDR3 totals 12 residues. The DNA for the CDR3 is TGTGCCAGCAGCTCCTACCAAGAGACCCAGTACTTC. Translation gives CASSSYQETQYF.

The chain combines TRBV6-1 with TRBJ1-1, with 7 bases identical to TRBD1. CDR1 and CDR2 (germline): MNHNS, SASEGT. There are 15 residues in the CDR3. J was trimmed by 0 bases and V by 4 bases; bases with no gene match: 5. The CDR3 DNA follows: TGTGCCAGCAGTGTGGGACAGTTTATGAACACTGAAGCTTTCTTT. Translated, it gives CASSVGQFMNTEAFF.

The rearrangement links TRBV27 to TRBJ2-1; D is possibly TRBD2 (6 bases). The CDR3 is 18 residues long. Germline CDR1 reads MNHEY; CDR2 reads SMNVEV (reference sequence). Between the trimmed V and J ends, which lost 6 bases and 10 bases, there was a span of 31 bases. As DNA, the CDR3 is TGTGCCAGCAGCCCGGACCCTCGGGACTCCGGTAAATCAAGGGAGCAGTTCTTC. It encodes CASSPDPRDSGKSREQFF.

For this clone: One end of the junction varies from germline; a read error may be responsible. The same CDR3 is also encoded by other DNA sequences in this sample. The chain uses TRBV30 and TRBJ1-2; the D gene is possibly TRBD1 (6 bases). The CDR3 is 13 residues long. Germline CDR1 is GTSNPN and CDR2 is SVGIG (reference sequence). The CDR3 bases are TGTGCCTGGAGTTTGACAGGAGTCTATGGCTACACTTTC. It yields the protein CAWSLTGVYGYTF.

The V gene is TRBV11-2, the J gene TRBJ2-5; 10 bases are shared with TRBD2. This CDR3 has 15 residues. In germline, CDR1 is SGHAT, CDR2 FQNNGV. V trimming: 1 base; J trimming: 3 bases; junction bases outside the gene matches: 2. DNA of the CDR3: TGTGCCAGCAGCTTAGCCGGGACTAGCGAAGAGACCCAGTACTTC. Protein sequence: CASSLAGTSEETQYF.

The V gene is TRBV28, the J gene TRBJ2-7, with TRBD2 identical over 10 bases. V lost 7 bases to trimming and J lost 6 bases; unmatched junction nucleotides: 6. CDR1 MDHEN and CDR2 SYDVKM come from the germline V gene. The length of the CDR3 is 13 residues. CDR3 sequence (DNA): TGTGCCAGCAAACCTAGCGGGAGTTTCGAGCAGTACTTC. Residues: CASKPSGSFEQYF.

The rearrangement uses TRBV13 and TRBJ2-7, with 8 bases fitting TRBD1. Unmatched junction bases numbered 12, after V lost 4 bases and J lost 7 bases. Germline loops: CDR1 PRHDT, CDR2 FYEKMQ (reference sequence). The CDR3 length is 15 residues. The CDR3 here is CASSSSGTGGFEQYF. Here the CDR3 DNA reads TGTGCCAGCAGCTCCTCCGGGACAGGCGGTTTTGAGCAGTACTTC.

This chain connects TRBV2 to TRBJ1-1, with D possibly matching TRBD1 (5 bases). Trimming stripped 7 bases from V and 1 base from J, with 10 bases between. Looked up from germline, CDR1 is SNHLY and CDR2 is FYNNEI. The CDR3 is 13 residues long. The CDR3 DNA is TGTGCCAGCAAGGACAACCGGAACACTGAAGCTTTCTTT. This codes for CASKDNRNTEAFF.

The J gene is TRBJ2-7, the V gene TRBV6-5, with 10 bases fitting TRBD1. Germline V gene data show CDR1 as MNHEY and CDR2 as SVGAGI. The CDR3 is made up of 13 amino acids. Trimming cost V 4 bases and J 6 bases; bases outside gene matches: 3. Here the CDR3 DNA reads TGTGCCAGCAGTTCAGGGACAGGGGTCGAGCAGTACTTC. It codes for CASSSGTGVEQYF.

A note on this clone: Germline and junction disagree at one end, which may indicate a read error. The gene calls are TRBV7-9 and TRBJ2-4; TRBD1 agrees at 9 bases. The CDR3 totals 15 residues. Per the germline V gene, CDR1 is SEHNR and CDR2 is FQNEAQ (reference sequence). CDR3: CASSLSGQGQNSQYF. As DNA, the CDR3 is TGTGCCAGCAGCTTAAGTGGACAGGGGCAAAACAGTCAGTACTTC.

This chain joins TRBV6-6 and TRBJ2-1, with 9 bases matching TRBD2. The CDR3 totals 15 residues. V trimming: 2 bases; J trimming: 6 bases; junction bases outside the gene matches: 5. Germline V gene data show CDR1 as MNHNY and CDR2 as SVGAGI (reference sequence). As DNA, the CDR3 is TGTGCCAGCAGTTACGGCCTAGCGGGACGCAATGAGCAGTTCTTC. Protein sequence: CASSYGLAGRNEQFF.

J is TRBJ1-1 and V is TRBV5-4; 8 bases agree with TRBD1. V lost 5 bases to trimming and J lost 7 bases; unmatched junction nucleotides: 7. CDR1 is SGHNT and CDR2 is YYREEE in the germline V gene (reference sequence). The CDR3 has 13 amino acids. This chain's CDR3 is CASSYGQGGEAFF. The CDR3 nucleotides are TGTGCCAGCAGTTACGGACAGGGTGGTGAAGCTTTCTTT.

This chain connects TRBV6-5 to TRBJ1-5; no clear D. Germline values: CDR1 MNHEY, CDR2 SVGAGI. This CDR3 region has 13 residues. The V gene lost 6 bases and the J gene lost 5 bases, with 11 bases spanning the gap. The chain's CDR3 is CASRLYGDQPQHF. For the CDR3, the DNA is TGTGCCAGCAGACTCTATGGAGATCAGCCCCAGCATTTT.

The genes are TRBV9 and TRBJ2-1; 8 bases fit TRBD2. CDR3 size: 17 residues. Germline lookup yields CDR1 SGDLS and CDR2 YYNGEE. The J segment lost 5 bases and the V segment lost 3 bases, leaving 13 bases of the junction unmatched. CDR3 DNA: TGTGCCAGCAGCGGCGTCGGGAGGGGCAGACCTAACAATGAGCAGTTCTTC. Its translation: CASSGVGRGRPNNEQFF. The full variable domain, completed using reference TRBV9 and TRBJ2-1, is DSGVTQTPKHLITATGQRVTLRCSPRSGDLSVYWYQQSLDQGLQFLIQYYNGEERAKGNILERFSAQQFPDLHSELNLSSLELGDSALYFCASSGVGRGRPNNEQFFGPGTRLTVL.

The chain links TRBV2 to TRBJ2-1; possible D gene TRBD2, 6 bases. The germline gives CDR1 SNHLY, CDR2 FYNNEI. Between the trimmed V and J ends, which lost 6 bases and 0 bases, there was a span of 6 bases. The CDR3 is 13 residues long. CDR3 loop: CASRRDSYNEQFF. CDR3 bases: TGTGCCAGCAGGCGGGACTCCTACAATGAGCAGTTCTTC.

The chain recombines TRBV6-5 with TRBJ2-2; 8 positions agree with TRBD1. Germline loops: CDR1 MNHEY, CDR2 SVGAGI. The CDR3 contains 15 residues. Germline trimming cut 2 bases from V and 8 bases from J; bases unmatched to any gene: 7. CDR3 loop: CASSYQGAGAGELFF. As DNA, the CDR3 is TGTGCCAGCAGTTACCAGGGGGCTGGGGCTGGGGAGCTGTTTTTT.

The chain links TRBV14 to TRBJ2-7, with 8 positions matching TRBD2. Germline V gene sequence: CDR1 SGHDN, CDR2 FVKESK. CDR3 length equals 15 residues. V was pared by 4 bases and J by 7 bases, with 12 bases of the junction left unmatched. The CDR3 bases are TGTGCCAGCAGCCCCGACCCGGGGGGGGCCAGGGAGCAGTACTTC. This encodes CASSPDPGGAREQYF.

The rearrangement links TRBV27 to TRBJ2-5, with TRBD1 matching over 7 bases. The germline V gene encodes CDR1 MNHEY and CDR2 SMNVEV (reference sequence). The CDR3 is 15 amino acids. J was trimmed by 2 bases and V by 4 bases; bases with no gene match: 7. CDR3 residues: CASSSSQGTQETQYF. In nucleotides, the CDR3 is TGTGCCAGCAGTTCATCACAGGGGACGCAAGAGACCCAGTACTTC.

The genes are TRBV6-5 and TRBJ2-1; TRBD1 agrees at 11 bases. The trim removed 6 bases at V and 6 bases at J, leaving 4 bases unmatched. Germline CDR1 MNHEY, CDR2 SVGAGI. The CDR3 contains 14 residues. CDR3 amino acids: CASRSDRGLNEQFF. CDR3 DNA: TGTGCCAGCAGGTCGGACAGGGGGCTCAATGAGCAGTTCTTC.

This clone appeared a single time. The chain carries TRBV5-8 and TRBJ2-1; 8 bases are shared with TRBD2. Germline trimming cut 3 bases from V and 9 bases from J; bases unmatched to any gene: 14. The CDR3 sequence is 16 residues long. Germline CDR1 SGHTS, CDR2 YDEGEE. CDR3 residues: CASSSTIGTRSAEQFF. The CDR3 bases are TGTGCCAGCAGCTCGACTATCGGGACTAGGAGCGCTGAGCAGTTCTTC.

The sample holds one count of this clone. The chain carries TRBV4-2 and TRBJ1-2; TRBD1 is a possible D gene (6 bases). The CDR3 consists of 15 residues. Germline V gene lookup returns CDR1 LGHNA and CDR2 YNFKEQ. The V and J ends lost 0 bases and 5 bases respectively, with 13 bases between them. The CDR3 here is CASSQDIRTEYGYTF. CDR3 sequence (DNA): TGTGCCAGCAGCCAAGATATCAGGACAGAATATGGCTACACCTTC.

The chain couples TRBV14 to TRBJ2-7; no definite D call. The V and J ends lost 1 base and 6 bases respectively, with 7 bases between them. CDR1 is SGHDN and CDR2 is FVKESK in the germline V gene. The CDR3 is 12 amino acids. The CDR3 coding sequence is TGTGCCAGCAGCCAAGCCAGGCGCGAGCAGTACTTC. It translates to CASSQARREQYF.

This clone was observed a handful of times. CDR3 sequence reads: CSAQGTDTQYF. CDR3 DNA sequence: TGCAGTGCCCAGGGCACAGATACGCAGTATTTT. The rearrangement links TRBV20-1 to TRBJ2-3, with D uncertain. Germline loops: CDR1 DFQATT, CDR2 SNEGSKA (reference sequence). This CDR3 region has 11 residues. V was pared by 6 bases and J by 1 base, with 5 bases between.

This clone has just one count. V usage is TRBV4-2 and J usage is TRBJ1-1; TRBD1 might be the D (5 bases). CDR3 length: 14 residues. The V end was cut by 3 bases, the J end by 5 bases, with 13 bases between. Looked up from germline, CDR1 is LGHNA and CDR2 is YNFKEQ. The CDR3 DNA sequence: TGTGCCAGCAGCCACCCAGGGTTTTGGACTGAAGCTTTCTTT. This codes for CASSHPGFWTEAFF.

V is TRBV28 and J is TRBJ2-7; 8 nucleotides agree with TRBD2. The CDR3 contains 13 residues. Germline lookup yields CDR1 MDHEN and CDR2 SYDVKM. J was trimmed by 0 bases and V by 10 bases; bases with no gene match: 5. The CDR3 is CATRSGSSYEQYF. CDR3 DNA: TGTGCCACCAGAAGCGGGAGCTCCTACGAGCAGTACTTC.

The rearrangement uses TRBV12-5 and TRBJ1-1; a possible D gene is TRBD1 (5 bases). The germline CDR1 and CDR2 sequences are LGHNT and FRNRAP. V was clipped by 2 bases and J by 6 bases, with 10 bases between them. The CDR3 length is 13 residues. The CDR3 region has the DNA TGTGCTAGTGGTTTGCTACCGGGGGCTGAAGCTTTCTTT. Protein: CASGLLPGAEAFF.

V usage is TRBV9 and J usage is TRBJ2-2; TRBD1 is a possible D gene (6 bases). Trimming pared 4 bases from V and 1 base from J, leaving 14 bases between. The CDR3 has 16 amino acids. Germline loops: CDR1 SGDLS, CDR2 YYNGEE. The DNA of the CDR3 is TGTGCCAGCAGCACCCCACAGGGCTTGAACACCGGGGAGCTGTTTTTT. This sequence encodes CASSTPQGLNTGELFF.

The chain employs TRBV15 and TRBJ2-7; 7 bases are a match to TRBD2. Losses at the gene ends were 1 base for V and 6 bases for J; bases not matched to a gene: 3. Looked up from germline, CDR1 is LNHNV and CDR2 is YYDKDF (reference sequence). There are 13 residues in the CDR3. CDR3 coding DNA: TGTGCCACCAGCAGAGCTGGGGGGGGCGAGCAGTACTTC. This codes for CATSRAGGGEQYF.

The rearrangement joins TRBV5-1 to TRBJ2-1; TRBD2 matches 13 bases. Losses at the gene ends were 4 bases for V and 1 base for J; bases not matched to a gene: 5. CDR3 length: 17 residues. CDR1 SGHRS and CDR2 YFSETQ come from the germline V gene. CDR3 in amino acids: CASSAGLAGRSYNEQFF. The CDR3 region has the DNA TGCGCCAGCAGCGCGGGACTAGCGGGACGGTCCTACAATGAGCAGTTCTTC.

The CDR3 loop is CATSSPSQVMADTQYF. Written as DNA, the CDR3 is TGTGCCACCAGCAGCCCTTCGCAGGTGATGGCAGATACGCAGTATTTT. The rearrangement links TRBV15 to TRBJ2-3; no definite D call. The germline CDR1 and CDR2 sequences are LNHNV and YYDKDF (reference sequence). Trimming cost V 3 bases and J 4 bases, with 17 bases left between them. This CDR3 is 16 amino acids long.